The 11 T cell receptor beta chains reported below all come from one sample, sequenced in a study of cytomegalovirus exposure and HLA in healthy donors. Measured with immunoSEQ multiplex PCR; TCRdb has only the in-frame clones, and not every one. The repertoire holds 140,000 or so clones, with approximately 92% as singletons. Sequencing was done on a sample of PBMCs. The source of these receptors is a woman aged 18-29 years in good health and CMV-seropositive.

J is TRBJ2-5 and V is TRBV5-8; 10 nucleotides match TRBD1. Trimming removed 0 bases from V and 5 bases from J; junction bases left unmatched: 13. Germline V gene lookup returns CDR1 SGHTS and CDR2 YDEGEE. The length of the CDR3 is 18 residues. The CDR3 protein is CASSLVLWTGGNFETQYF. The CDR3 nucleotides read TGTGCCAGCAGCTTGGTTTTGTGGACAGGGGGAAATTTCGAGACCCAGTACTTC.

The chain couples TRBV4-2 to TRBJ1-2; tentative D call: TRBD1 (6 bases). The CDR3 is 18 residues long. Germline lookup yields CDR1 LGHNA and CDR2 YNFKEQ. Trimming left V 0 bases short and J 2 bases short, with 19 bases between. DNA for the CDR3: TGTGCCAGCAGCCAAGATAGGATTGGGGGACACATCAACTATGGCTACACCTTC. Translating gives CASSQDRIGGHINYGYTF.

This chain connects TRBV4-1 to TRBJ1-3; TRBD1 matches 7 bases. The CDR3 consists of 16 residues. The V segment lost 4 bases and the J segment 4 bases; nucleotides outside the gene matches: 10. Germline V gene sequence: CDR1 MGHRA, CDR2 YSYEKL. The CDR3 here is CASSPQSGDRGNTIYF. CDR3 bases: TGCGCCAGCAGCCCTCAATCCGGGGACAGAGGAAACACCATATATTTT.

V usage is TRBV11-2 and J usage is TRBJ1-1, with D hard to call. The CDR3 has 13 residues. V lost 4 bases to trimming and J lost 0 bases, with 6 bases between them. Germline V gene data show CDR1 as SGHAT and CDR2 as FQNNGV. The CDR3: CASSYLVNTEAFF. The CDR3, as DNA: TGTGCCAGCAGCTACTTAGTGAACACTGAAGCTTTCTTT.

CDR3 residues: CASSFGRGADTQYF. The CDR3 coding sequence is TGTGCCAGCAGTTTCGGGAGGGGAGCAGATACGCAGTATTTT. J is TRBJ2-3 and V is TRBV28; 8 nucleotides line up with TRBD2. With V trimmed by 3 bases and J by 4 bases, 3 bases remained unmatched. The germline V gene has CDR1 MDHEN and CDR2 SYDVKM. The CDR3 sequence is 14 residues long.

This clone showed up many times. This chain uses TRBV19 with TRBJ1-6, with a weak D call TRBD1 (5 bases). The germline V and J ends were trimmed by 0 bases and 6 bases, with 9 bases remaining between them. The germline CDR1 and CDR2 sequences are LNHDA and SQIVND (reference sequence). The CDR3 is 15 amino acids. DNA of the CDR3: TGTGCCAGTAGTATAGATAACAGGAGTAATTCACCCCTCCACTTT. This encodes CASSIDNRSNSPLHF.

CDR3 residues: CASSTGVAYEQYF. CDR3 in DNA: TGTGCCAGCAGTACAGGGGTAGCCTACGAGCAGTACTTC. This rearrangement joins TRBV6-5 to TRBJ2-7, with 7 bases fitting TRBD1. V shed 5 bases and J 2 bases; nucleotides not matched to a gene: 3. The length of the CDR3 is 13 residues. Germline lookup yields CDR1 MNHEY and CDR2 SVGAGI.

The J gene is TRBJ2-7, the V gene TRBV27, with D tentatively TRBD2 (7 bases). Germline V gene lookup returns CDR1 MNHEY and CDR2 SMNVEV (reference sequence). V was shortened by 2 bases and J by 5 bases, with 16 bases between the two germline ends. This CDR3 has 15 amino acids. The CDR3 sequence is CASSLRVGGRDEQYF. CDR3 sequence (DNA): TGTGCCAGCAGTTTAAGGGTCGGGGGGCGCGACGAGCAGTACTTC.

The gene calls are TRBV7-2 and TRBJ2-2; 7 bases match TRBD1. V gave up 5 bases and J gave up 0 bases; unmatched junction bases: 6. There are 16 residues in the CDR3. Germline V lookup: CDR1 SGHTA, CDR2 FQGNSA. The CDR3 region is CASSLIQGANTGELFF. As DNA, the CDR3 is TGTGCCAGCAGCCTCATCCAGGGGGCGAACACCGGGGAGCTGTTTTTT.

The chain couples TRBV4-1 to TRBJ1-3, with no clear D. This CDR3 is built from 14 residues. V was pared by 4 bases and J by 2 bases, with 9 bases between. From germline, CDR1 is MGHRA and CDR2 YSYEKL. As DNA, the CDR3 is TGCGCCAGCAGCCTTGGGAGTACTGGAAACACCATATATTTT. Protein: CASSLGSTGNTIYF.

The CDR3 DNA follows: TGTGCCAGCAGCCTATGGACAGGGCAAGCCAAAAACATTCAGTACTTC. Protein product: CASSLWTGQAKNIQYF. The rearrangement joins TRBV7-2 to TRBJ2-4; 8 bases are shared with TRBD1. In germline, CDR1 is SGHTA, CDR2 FQGNSA. CDR3 size: 16 residues. J gave up 0 bases and V 5 bases, and 6 bases lay outside the gene matches.